Listed below are T cell receptor beta chains from one sample, sequenced in a study of T cell responses to AZD1222 COVID-19 vaccine. Repertoires were generated with immunoSEQ multiplex PCR, while TCRdb's copy carries only in-frame clones and drops some. The sample lists about 42,000 clones; approximately 88% were seen once. Material: peripheral blood, obtained 28 days after the second AZD1222 dose. These receptors were obtained from an adult who received the AZD1222 COVID-19 vaccine. The CDR3 runs from the conserved cysteine through the conserved F or W. Each record gives: clone size, D gene, J gene, CDR3 length, V gene, CDR3 protein, CDR3 DNA. The D gene is left open where the match is weak. Clone size is shown for a subset of rows, as once, few, many or a class of expanded clone.

>-|-|TRBJ2-7|16|TRBV14
CASSHEPPRSPYEQYF
TGTGCCAGCAGCCACGAACCCCCCAGGAGCCCCTACGAGCAGTACTTC
>-|-|TRBJ1-2|13|TRBV13
CASSLNLNYGYTF
TGTGCCAGCAGCCTCAATCTTAACTATGGCTACACCTTC
>-|-|TRBJ2-1|13|TRBV3-1/TRBV3-2
CASSQMRVNEQFF
TGTGCCAGCAGCCAAATGAGGGTAAATGAGCAGTTCTTC
>few|-|TRBJ1-2|12|TRBV30
CAWSVLRVGYTF
TGTGCCTGGAGTGTACTCAGGGTTGGCTACACCTTC
>-|-|TRBJ1-5|14|TRBV19
CASSITAGNQPQHF
TGTGCCAGTAGTATCACAGCAGGCAATCAGCCCCAGCATTTT
>-|TRBD1|TRBJ1-6|17|TRBV18
CASSPIRDSVLNSPLHF
TGTGCCAGCTCACCAATCCGGGACAGTGTTTTAAATTCACCCCTCCACTTT
>-|-|TRBJ1-2|13|TRBV21-1
CASQRGPNYGYTF
TGTGCCAGCCAGCGGGGGCCAAACTATGGCTACACCTTC
>-|-|TRBJ1-5|13|TRBV7-2
CASSLTENQPQHF
TGTGCCAGCAGTCTCACAGAGAATCAGCCCCAGCATTTT
>-|-|TRBJ2-3|15|TRBV5-1
CASSLSPASTDTQYF
TGCGCCAGCAGCTTGTCCCCTGCTAGCACAGATACGCAGTATTTT
>-|TRBD2|TRBJ2-7|14|TRBV27
CASSRWTSSYEQYF
TGTGCCAGCAGTAGGTGGACTAGCTCCTACGAGCAGTACTTC
>-|-|TRBJ2-7|14|TRBV7-3
CASSLNPGFYEQYF
TGTGCCAGCAGCTTAAATCCGGGATTCTACGAGCAGTACTTC